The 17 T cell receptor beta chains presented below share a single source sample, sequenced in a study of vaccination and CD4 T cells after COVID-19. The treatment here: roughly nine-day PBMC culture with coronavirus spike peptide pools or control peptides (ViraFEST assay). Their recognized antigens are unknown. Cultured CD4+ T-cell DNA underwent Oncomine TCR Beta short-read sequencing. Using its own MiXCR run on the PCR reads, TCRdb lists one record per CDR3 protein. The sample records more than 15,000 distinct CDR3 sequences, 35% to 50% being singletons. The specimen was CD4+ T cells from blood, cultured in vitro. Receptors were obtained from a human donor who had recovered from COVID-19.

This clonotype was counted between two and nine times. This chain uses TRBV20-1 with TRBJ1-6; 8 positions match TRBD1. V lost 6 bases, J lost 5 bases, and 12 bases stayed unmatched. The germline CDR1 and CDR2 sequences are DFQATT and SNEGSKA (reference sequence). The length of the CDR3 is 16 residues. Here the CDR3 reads CSAQPGLQGDNSPLHF. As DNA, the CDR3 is TGCAGTGCCCAACCCGGATTACAGGGGGATAATTCACCCCTCCACTTT.

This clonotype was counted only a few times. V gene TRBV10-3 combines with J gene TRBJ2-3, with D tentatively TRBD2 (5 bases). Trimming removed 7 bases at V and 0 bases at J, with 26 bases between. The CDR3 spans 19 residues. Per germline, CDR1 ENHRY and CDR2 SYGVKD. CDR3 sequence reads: CAITKGASLRYTSTDTQYF. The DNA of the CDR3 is TGTGCCATCACGAAGGGAGCGAGTCTTCGTTATACTAGCACAGATACGCAGTATTTT.

The CDR3 is CASSDRASGVDTQYF. The DNA of the CDR3 is TGTGCCAGCAGTGACCGGGCTAGCGGGGTAGATACGCAGTATTTT. The V call is TRBV6-2 or TRBV6-3, the J call TRBJ2-3, with 9 bases lining up with TRBD2. With 5 bases clipped from V and 5 bases from J, the junction kept 8 bases outside the gene matches. CDR1 MNHEY and CDR2 SVGEGT come from the germline V gene. CDR3 length: 15 amino acids.

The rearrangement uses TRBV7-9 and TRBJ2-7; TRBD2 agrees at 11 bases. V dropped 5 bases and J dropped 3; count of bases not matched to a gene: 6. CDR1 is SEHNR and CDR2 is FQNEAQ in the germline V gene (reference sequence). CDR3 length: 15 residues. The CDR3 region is CASSTTSGSIYEQYF. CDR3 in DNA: TGTGCCAGCAGCACCACTAGCGGGAGTATCTACGAGCAGTACTTC. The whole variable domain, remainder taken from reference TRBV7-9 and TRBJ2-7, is DTGVSQNPRHKITKRGQNVTFRCDPISEHNRLYWYRQTLGQGPEFLTYFQNEAQLEKSRLLSDRFSAERPKGSFSTLEIQRTEQGDSAMYLCASSTTSGSIYEQYFGPGTRLTVT.

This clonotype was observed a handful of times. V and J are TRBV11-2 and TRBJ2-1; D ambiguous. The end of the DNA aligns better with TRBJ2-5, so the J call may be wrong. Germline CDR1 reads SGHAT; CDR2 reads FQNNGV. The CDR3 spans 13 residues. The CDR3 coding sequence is TGTGCCAGCAGCTTAGAACCCTCCAGCGCCCAGTACTTC. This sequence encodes CASSLEPSSAQYF.

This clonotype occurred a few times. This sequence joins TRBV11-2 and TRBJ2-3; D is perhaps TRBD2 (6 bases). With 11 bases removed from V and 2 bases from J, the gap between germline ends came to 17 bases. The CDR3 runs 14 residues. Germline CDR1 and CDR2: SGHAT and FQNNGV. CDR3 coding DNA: TGTGCCGGGACCTCGGAGGGACTCACAGATACGCAGTATTTT. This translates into CAGTSEGLTDTQYF.

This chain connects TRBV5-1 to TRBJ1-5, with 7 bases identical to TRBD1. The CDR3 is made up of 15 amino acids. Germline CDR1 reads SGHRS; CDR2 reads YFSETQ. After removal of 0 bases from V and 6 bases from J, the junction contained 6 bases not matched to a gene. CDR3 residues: CASSLAAGGTQPQHF. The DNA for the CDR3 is TGCGCCAGCAGCTTGGCGGCAGGGGGTACTCAGCCCCAGCATTTT.

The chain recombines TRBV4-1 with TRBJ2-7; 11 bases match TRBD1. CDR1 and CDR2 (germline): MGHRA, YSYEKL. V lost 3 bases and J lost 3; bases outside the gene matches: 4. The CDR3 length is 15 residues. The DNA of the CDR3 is TGCGCCAGCAGCCAGGGACAGGGGGAAGGCTACGAGCAGTACTTC. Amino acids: CASSQGQGEGYEQYF.

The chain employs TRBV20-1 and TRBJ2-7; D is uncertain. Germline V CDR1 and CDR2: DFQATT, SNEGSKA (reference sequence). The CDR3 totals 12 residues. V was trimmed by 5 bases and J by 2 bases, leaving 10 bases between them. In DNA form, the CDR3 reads TGCAGTGCTCCGAACCCACCCTACGAGCAGTACTTC. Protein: CSAPNPPYEQYF.

The CDR3 nucleotides read TGTGCCAGCAGCGTCGACAGTTCCTACGAGCAGTACTTC. Amino acids: CASSVDSSYEQYF. This chain joins TRBV7-6 and TRBJ2-7, with a possible D match to TRBD1 (5 bases). Trimming took 5 bases from V and 1 from J, leaving 9 bases between them. CDR3 length equals 13 residues. CDR1 and CDR2 from the germline V gene are SGHVS and FNYEAQ. Supplemented by reference TRBV7-6 and TRBJ2-7, the full variable domain reads GAGVSQSPRYKVTKRGQDVALRCDPISGHVSLYWYRQALGQGPEFLTYFNYEAQQDKSGLPNDRFSAERPEGSISTLTIQRTEQRDSAMYRCASSVDSSYEQYFGPGTRLTVT.

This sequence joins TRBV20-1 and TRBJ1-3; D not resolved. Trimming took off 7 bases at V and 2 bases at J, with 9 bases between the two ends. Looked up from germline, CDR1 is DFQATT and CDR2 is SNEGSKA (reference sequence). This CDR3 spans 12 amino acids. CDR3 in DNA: TGCAGTGTTACAGAGACTGGAAACACCATATATTTT. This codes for CSVTETGNTIYF.

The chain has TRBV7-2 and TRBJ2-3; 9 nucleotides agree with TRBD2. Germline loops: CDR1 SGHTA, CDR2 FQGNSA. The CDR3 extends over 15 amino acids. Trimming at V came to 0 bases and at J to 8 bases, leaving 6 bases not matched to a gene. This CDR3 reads CASSLASGGYGTQYF. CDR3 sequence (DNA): TGTGCCAGCAGCTTAGCTAGCGGGGGATACGGTACGCAGTATTTT.

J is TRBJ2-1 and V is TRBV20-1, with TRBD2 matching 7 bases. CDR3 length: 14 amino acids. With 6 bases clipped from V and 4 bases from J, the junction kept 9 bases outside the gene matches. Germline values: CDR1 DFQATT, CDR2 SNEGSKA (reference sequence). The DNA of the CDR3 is TGCAGTGCCGGGCCTAGCGGAGGATACAATGAGCAGTTCTTC. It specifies CSAGPSGGYNEQFF.

This chain's CDR3 is CASSPKGTSGGNEQFF. The CDR3 nucleotides read TGTGCCAGCAGCCCAAAAGGGACTAGCGGGGGAAATGAGCAGTTCTTC. The chain carries TRBV11-2 and TRBJ2-1; 14 bases map to TRBD2. J lost 7 bases, V lost 5 bases, and 7 bases had no gene match. Looked up from germline, CDR1 is SGHAT and CDR2 is FQNNGV. CDR3 length: 16 amino acids. Based on the CDR3 plus reference TRBV11-2 and TRBJ2-1, the full variable domain is EAGVAQSPRYKIIEKRQSVAFWCNPISGHATLYWYQQILGQGPKLLIQFQNNGVVDDSQLPKDRFSAERLKGVDSTLKIQPAKLEDSAVYLCASSPKGTSGGNEQFFGPGTRLTVL.

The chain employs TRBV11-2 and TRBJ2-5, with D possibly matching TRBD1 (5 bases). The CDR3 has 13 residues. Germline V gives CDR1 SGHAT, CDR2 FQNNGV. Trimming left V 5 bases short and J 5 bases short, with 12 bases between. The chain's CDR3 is CASSVGVRETQYF. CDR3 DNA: TGTGCCAGCAGCGTAGGGGTACGGGAGACCCAGTACTTC.

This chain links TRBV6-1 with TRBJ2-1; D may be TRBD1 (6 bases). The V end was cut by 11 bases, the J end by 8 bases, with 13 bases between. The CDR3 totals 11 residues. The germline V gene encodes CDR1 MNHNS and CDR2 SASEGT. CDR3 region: CAPRGRDEQFF. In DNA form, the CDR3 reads TGTGCCCCCAGGGGACGGGATGAGCAGTTCTTC.

The CDR3 coding sequence is TGTGCCAGCAGTTCGTCCGATCAGGGATCTTGGCGGCCCCAGCATTTT. Its protein product is CASSSSDQGSWRPQHF. This chain joins TRBV28 and TRBJ1-5, with D possibly TRBD1 on 5 matching bases. Per germline, CDR1 MDHEN and CDR2 SYDVKM. V was clipped by 4 bases and J by 9 bases, with 22 bases between them. This CDR3 contains 16 residues.